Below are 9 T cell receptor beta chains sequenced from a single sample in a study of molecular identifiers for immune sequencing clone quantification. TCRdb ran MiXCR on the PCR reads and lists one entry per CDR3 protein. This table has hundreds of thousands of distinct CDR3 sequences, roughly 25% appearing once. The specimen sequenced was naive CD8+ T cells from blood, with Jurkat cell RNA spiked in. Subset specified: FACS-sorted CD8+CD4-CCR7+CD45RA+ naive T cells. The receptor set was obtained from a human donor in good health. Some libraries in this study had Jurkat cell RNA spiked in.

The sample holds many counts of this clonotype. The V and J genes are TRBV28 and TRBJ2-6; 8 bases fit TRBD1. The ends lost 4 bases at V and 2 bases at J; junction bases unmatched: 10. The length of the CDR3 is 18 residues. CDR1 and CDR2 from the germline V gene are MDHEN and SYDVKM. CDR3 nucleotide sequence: TGTGCCAGCAGTTCCCCGACAGGGGTGCGACCTGGGGCCAACGTCCTGACTTTC. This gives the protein CASSSPTGVRPGANVLTF.

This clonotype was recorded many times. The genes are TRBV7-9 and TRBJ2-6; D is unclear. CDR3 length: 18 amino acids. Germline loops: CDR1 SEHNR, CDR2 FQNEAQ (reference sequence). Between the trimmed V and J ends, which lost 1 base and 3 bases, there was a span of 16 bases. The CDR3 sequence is CASSLGPGEADGANVLTF. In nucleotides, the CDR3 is TGTGCCAGCAGCTTAGGTCCTGGAGAGGCGGATGGGGCCAACGTCCTGACTTTC. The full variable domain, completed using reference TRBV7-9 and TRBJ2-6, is DTGVSQNPRHKITKRGQNVTFRCDPISEHNRLYWYRQTLGQGPEFLTYFQNEAQLEKSRLLSDRFSAERPKGSFSTLEIQRTEQGDSAMYLCASSLGPGEADGANVLTFGAGSRLTVL.

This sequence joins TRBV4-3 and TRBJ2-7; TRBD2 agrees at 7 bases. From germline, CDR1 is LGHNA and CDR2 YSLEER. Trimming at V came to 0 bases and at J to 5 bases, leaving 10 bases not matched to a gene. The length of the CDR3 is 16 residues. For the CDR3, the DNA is TGCGCCAGCAGCCAAGATCAAGGTGCTAGCGGACACGAGCAGTACTTC. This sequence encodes CASSQDQGASGHEQYF.

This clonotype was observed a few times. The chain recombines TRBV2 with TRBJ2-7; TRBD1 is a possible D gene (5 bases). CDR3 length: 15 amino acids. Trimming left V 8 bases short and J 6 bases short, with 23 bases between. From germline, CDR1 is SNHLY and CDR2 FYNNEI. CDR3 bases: TGTGCCAGCTACGACAGTAGCTCTAATCTACCCGAGCAGTACTTC. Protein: CASYDSSSNLPEQYF. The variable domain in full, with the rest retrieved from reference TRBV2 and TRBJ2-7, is EPEVTQTPSHQVTQMGQEVILRCVPISNHLYFYWYRQILGQKVEFLVSFYNNEISEKSEIFDDQFSVERPDGSNFTLKIRSTKLEDSAMYFCASYDSSSNLPEQYFGPGTRLTVT.

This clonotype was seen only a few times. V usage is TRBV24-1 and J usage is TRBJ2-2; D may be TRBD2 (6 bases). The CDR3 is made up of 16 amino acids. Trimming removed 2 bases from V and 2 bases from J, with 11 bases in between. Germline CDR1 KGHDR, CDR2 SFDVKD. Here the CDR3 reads CATSDSVGGNTGELFF. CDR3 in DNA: TGTGCCACCAGTGATTCGGTGGGGGGAAACACCGGGGAGCTGTTTTTT.

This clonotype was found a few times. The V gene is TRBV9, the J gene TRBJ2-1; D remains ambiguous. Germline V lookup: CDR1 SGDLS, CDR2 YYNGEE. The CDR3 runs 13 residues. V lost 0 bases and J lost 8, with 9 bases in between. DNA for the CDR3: TGTGCCAGCAGCGTAGACCTGGCCGATGAGCAGTTCTTC. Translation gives CASSVDLADEQFF.

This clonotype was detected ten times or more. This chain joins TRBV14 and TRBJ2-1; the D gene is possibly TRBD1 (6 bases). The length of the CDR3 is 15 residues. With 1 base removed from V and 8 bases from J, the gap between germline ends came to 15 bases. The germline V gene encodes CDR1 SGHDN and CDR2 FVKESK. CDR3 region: CASSQGTVTPDEQFF. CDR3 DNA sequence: TGTGCCAGCAGCCAAGGGACAGTCACTCCCGATGAGCAGTTCTTC.

The CDR3: CASTAGLSGELFF. In DNA form, the CDR3 reads TGTGCCAGCACAGCGGGATTGTCCGGGGAGCTGTTTTTT. The rearrangement uses TRBV27 and TRBJ2-2, with 7 positions matching TRBD2. The CDR3 runs 13 residues. J gave up 6 bases and V 7 bases, and 5 bases lay outside the gene matches. Germline V gene lookup returns CDR1 MNHEY and CDR2 SMNVEV (reference sequence).

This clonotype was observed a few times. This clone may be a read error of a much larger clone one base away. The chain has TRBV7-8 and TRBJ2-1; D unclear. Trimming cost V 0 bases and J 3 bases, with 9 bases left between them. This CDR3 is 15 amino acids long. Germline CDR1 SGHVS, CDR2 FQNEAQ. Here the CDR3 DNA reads TGTGCCAGCAGCTTAGCGCCCCTCCGCTACAATGAGCAGTTCTTC. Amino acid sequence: CASSLAPLRYNEQFF.